The 15 T cell receptor beta chains below come from one sample, sequenced in a study of T-cell reconstitution after alpha-beta-depleted transplantation in children (dated by TCRdb to the mid-2010s). Per the publication, the treatment or condition label means: allogeneic hematopoietic cell transplantation with graft depleted of TCRalphabeta T cells and CD19 B cells. The library came from PCR. Sequencer: Illumina HiSeq 2500. To normalize quantification of the TCRbeta repertoire, the TCR libraries were built with molecular barcoding that relied on unique molecular identifiers. TCRdb trimmed the raw reads at Q25, called clones with MiXCR and kept productive beta chains. When rows share a CDR3 protein, they turn into one entry using the most common DNA and genes. The sample table lists 300,000 or so distinct CDR3 sequences, about a quarter of them with a count of one. The ten biggest clones cover about a tenth of the sample.

Sequencing was performed on PBMCs, mostly from graft donor cells, taken 180 days after TCRalphabeta/CD19-depleted stem cell transplant. The receptors stem from a male patient younger than 18 who had a stem cell transplant for acute lymphoblastic leukemia, so the T cells may come from the graft donor.

On this clonotype itself: Germline is not matched at one junction end, which may reflect a read error. This sequence joins TRBV7-2 and TRBJ2-3, with D unresolved. Germline lookup yields CDR1 SGHTA and CDR2 FQGNSA. The CDR3 totals 12 residues. The CDR3 DNA sequence: TGTGCCAGCAGCTTCATCGGGCCCCCTCTGCATTTT. As protein: CASSFIGPPLHF.

The J gene is TRBJ1-5, the V gene TRBV6-5; D is unresolved. V was clipped by 2 bases and J by 2 bases, with 13 bases between them. CDR1 and CDR2 (germline): MNHEY, SVGAGI. CDR3 length equals 16 residues. CDR3: CASSYRSHGGNQPQHF. The CDR3, as DNA: TGTGCCAGCAGTTACCGGTCTCACGGAGGCAATCAGCCCCAGCATTTT.

This clonotype was seen many times. The chain couples TRBV15 to TRBJ1-1; unclear D gene. The V end was cut by 0 bases, the J end by 1 base, with 6 bases between. The germline V gene encodes CDR1 LNHNV and CDR2 YYDKDF (reference sequence). CDR3 length: 14 residues. The CDR3 DNA reads as TGTGCCACCAGCAGAGATCTGGGGAACACTGAAGCTTTCTTT. Protein: CATSRDLGNTEAFF.

This clonotype was recorded at least ten times. The chain couples TRBV9 to TRBJ2-1; no definite D call. Germline CDR1 is SGDLS and CDR2 is YYNGEE. The CDR3 is 13 amino acids. Trimming removed 4 bases from V and 3 bases from J, with 8 bases in between. The DNA of the CDR3 is TGTGCCAGCAGCCCAAACAGCTACAATGAGCAGTTCTTC. Encoded protein: CASSPNSYNEQFF.

CDR3 sequence (DNA): TGCAGTGCTCCAGGGATCGGCTATGGCTACACCTTC. It specifies CSAPGIGYGYTF. V and J are TRBV20-1 and TRBJ1-2, with D maybe TRBD1 (5 bases). Between the trimmed V and J ends, which lost 5 bases and 4 bases, there was a span of 11 bases. Germline assignment: CDR1 DFQATT and CDR2 SNEGSKA (reference sequence). This CDR3 region has 12 residues.

The CDR3 protein is CASSLVSIAVVNTGELFF. The CDR3 region has the DNA TGCGCCAGCAGCCTAGTCTCTATAGCTGTCGTGAACACCGGGGAGCTGTTTTTT. The chain joins TRBV5-1 to TRBJ2-2; D remains ambiguous. This CDR3 spans 18 amino acids. Trimming shortened V by 4 bases and J by 1 base, and 20 bases separated the two germline ends. The germline V gene has CDR1 SGHRS and CDR2 YFSETQ.

The CDR3 spells CAIGTGKRFYEQYF. In DNA, the CDR3 is TGTGCCATTGGGACAGGGAAGAGGTTCTACGAGCAGTACTTC. V and J are TRBV15 and TRBJ2-7; TRBD1 aligns across 9 bases. This CDR3 is built from 14 residues. V gave up 10 bases and J gave up 3 bases; unmatched junction bases: 10. Germline V CDR1 and CDR2: LNHNV, YYDKDF (reference sequence). The whole variable domain, filled in from reference TRBV15 and TRBJ2-7, reads DAMVIQNPRYQVTQFGKPVTLSCSQTLNHNVMYWYQQKSSQAPKLLFHYYDKDFNNEADTPDNFQSRRPNTSFCFLDIRSPGLGDTAMYLCAIGTGKRFYEQYFGPGTRLTVT.

The chain employs TRBV7-6 and TRBJ2-1, with a tentative D call TRBD1 (5 bases). The V gene lost 6 bases and the J gene lost 6 bases, with 12 bases spanning the gap. This CDR3 is 13 amino acids long. Looked up from germline, CDR1 is SGHVS and CDR2 is FNYEAQ. This CDR3 is CASRDDSFNEQFF. CDR3 nucleotides: TGTGCCAGCAGGGACGACAGTTTCAATGAGCAGTTCTTC.

This clonotype was observed a handful of times. This chain links TRBV25-1 with TRBJ2-7; D is ambiguous. This CDR3 spans 15 amino acids. From germline, CDR1 is MGHDK and CDR2 SYGVNS. The ends were cut back, 2 bases at V and 0 bases at J, with 11 bases in the middle. This CDR3 is CASSEPGVISYEQYF. CDR3 in DNA: TGTGCCAGCAGTGAACCCGGAGTGATCTCCTACGAGCAGTACTTC.

At least ten counts were recorded for this clonotype. The rearrangement links TRBV5-1 to TRBJ2-7; 9 bases fit TRBD1. Germline V gene lookup returns CDR1 SGHRS and CDR2 YFSETQ. J lost 0 bases, V lost 0 bases, and 4 bases had no gene match. This CDR3 is 16 amino acids long. For the CDR3, the DNA is TGCGCCAGCAGCTTGGGCCCGGGACAGGGCTCCTACGAGCAGTACTTC. Encoded protein: CASSLGPGQGSYEQYF.

This rearrangement joins TRBV5-1 to TRBJ2-7, with TRBD2 identical over 10 bases. In germline, CDR1 is SGHRS, CDR2 YFSETQ. With 0 bases clipped from V and 1 base from J, the junction kept 4 bases outside the gene matches. The length of the CDR3 is 16 residues. CDR3 sequence (DNA): TGCGCCAGCAGCTTGGAGGGACTAGCGCGATCCTACGAGCAGTACTTC. Protein sequence: CASSLEGLARSYEQYF.

V usage is TRBV20-1 and J usage is TRBJ1-2; no firm D call. Looked up from germline, CDR1 is DFQATT and CDR2 is SNEGSKA (reference sequence). This CDR3 has 12 amino acids. The ends were cut back, 0 bases at V and 2 bases at J, with 4 bases in the middle. This chain's CDR3 is CSAREGNYGYTF. In DNA, the CDR3 is TGCAGTGCTAGAGAAGGGAACTATGGCTACACCTTC.

There are many counts of this clonotype. This chain joins TRBV5-1 and TRBJ2-2; D possibly matches TRBD1 or TRBD2 (6 bases each). V was cut by 0 bases and J by 1 base, with 10 bases left in between. CDR1 and CDR2 (germline): SGHRS, YFSETQ. This CDR3 is 16 amino acids long. CDR3 in DNA: TGCGCCAGCAGCTTGGCCGGGGGACAGAACACCGGGGAGCTGTTTTTT. Its protein product is CASSLAGGQNTGELFF. Full variable domain (missing parts from reference TRBV5-1 and TRBJ2-2): KAGVTQTPRYLIKTRGQQVTLSCSPISGHRSVSWYQQTPGQGLQFLFEYFSETQRNKGNFPGRFSGRQFSNSRSEMNVSTLELGDSALYLCASSLAGGQNTGELFFGEGSRLTVL.

Ten or more counts support this clonotype. This chain links TRBV5-1 with TRBJ1-1, with a possible D match to TRBD1 (6 bases). CDR1 and CDR2 (germline): SGHRS, YFSETQ. The ends were cut back, 0 bases at V and 6 bases at J, with 15 bases in the middle. The CDR3 is 15 residues long. CDR3 loop: CASSLGQGISPEAFF. The CDR3 DNA reads as TGCGCCAGCAGCTTGGGGCAGGGGATATCCCCTGAAGCTTTCTTT.

Only a few counts were recorded for this clonotype. V and J are TRBV11-2 and TRBJ1-2; tentatively, D is TRBD1 (6 bases). Trimming took 2 bases from V and 5 from J, leaving 12 bases between them. The CDR3 is 14 residues long. Germline assignment: CDR1 SGHAT and CDR2 FQNNGV. The CDR3 DNA reads TGTGCCAGCAGCTTAACAGGGTGGGGGTATGGCTACACCTTC. Translation: CASSLTGWGYGYTF.